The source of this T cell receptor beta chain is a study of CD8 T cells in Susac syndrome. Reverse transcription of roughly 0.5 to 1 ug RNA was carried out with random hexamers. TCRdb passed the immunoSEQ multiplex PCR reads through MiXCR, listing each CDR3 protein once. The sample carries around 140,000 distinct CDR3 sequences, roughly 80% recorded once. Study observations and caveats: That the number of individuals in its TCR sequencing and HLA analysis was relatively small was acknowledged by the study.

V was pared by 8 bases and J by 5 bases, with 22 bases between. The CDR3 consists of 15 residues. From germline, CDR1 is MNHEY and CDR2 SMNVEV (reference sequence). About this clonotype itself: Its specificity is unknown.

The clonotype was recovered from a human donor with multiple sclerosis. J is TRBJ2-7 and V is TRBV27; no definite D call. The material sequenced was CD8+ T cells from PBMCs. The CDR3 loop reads CASSPRPGSTDEQYV. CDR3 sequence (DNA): TGTGCCAGCTCCCCCCGCCCCGGGTCAACGGACGAGCAGTACGTC.